This is a list of T cell receptor beta chains from one sample in a study of cytomegalovirus exposure and HLA in healthy donors. Assay: immunoSEQ multiplex PCR; the TCRdb copy retains only in-frame clones and omits some. The sample holds about 77,000 clones, about 84% seen once. The sequenced material came from PBMCs. These TCRs come from a man aged 40-50 years in good health and CMV-seronegative. CDR3s include the opening cysteine and the closing phenylalanine or tryptophan. A D gene is named only where the DNA matches it firmly. Expanded clones are given a class, and other clones once, few, many or no size at all.

CDR3 protein: CASSQDVGTSGGADTQYF
CDR3 DNA: TGCGCCAGCAGCCAAGACGTTGGGACTAGCGGGGGAGCAGATACGCAGTATTTT
D gene: TRBD2
clone size: NA
V gene: TRBV4-1
J gene: TRBJ2-3

CDR3 protein: CASSSSPTYEQYF
CDR3 DNA: TGTGCCAGCAGTTCTAGCCCAACCTACGAGCAGTACTTC
D gene: NA
clone size: NA
V gene: TRBV28
J gene: TRBJ2-7

CDR3 protein: CASSSTGTGVYEQYF
CDR3 DNA: TGTGCCAGCAGCTCGACCGGGACAGGGGTCTACGAGCAGTACTTC
D gene: TRBD1
clone size: NA
V gene: TRBV7-2
J gene: TRBJ2-7

CDR3 protein: CASSQAGGVPDTQYF
CDR3 DNA: TGCGCCAGCAGCCAAGCTGGCGGGGTCCCAGATACGCAGTATTTT
D gene: NA
clone size: NA
V gene: TRBV4-1
J gene: TRBJ2-3

CDR3 protein: CASRFNPAGGITEAFF
CDR3 DNA: TGTGCCAGCAGGTTTAATCCGGCAGGGGGGATCACTGAAGCTTTCTTT
D gene: TRBD1
clone size: NA
V gene: TRBV7-3
J gene: TRBJ1-1

CDR3 protein: CASSLGRPTGEAFF
CDR3 DNA: TGTGCCAGCAGCTTGGGGAGGCCCACTGGTGAAGCTTTCTTT
D gene: NA
clone size: NA
V gene: TRBV5-6
J gene: TRBJ1-1

CDR3 protein: CASSRTGITGELFF
CDR3 DNA: TGTGCCAGTAGCCGGACGGGGATCACCGGGGAGCTGTTTTTT
D gene: NA
clone size: once
V gene: TRBV19
J gene: TRBJ2-2

CDR3 protein: CASSLKAGRDRGSNTGELFF
CDR3 DNA: TGTGCCAGCAGCTTGAAGGCTGGAAGGGACAGGGGTTCAAACACCGGGGAGCTGTTTTTT
D gene: TRBD1
clone size: NA
V gene: TRBV5-8
J gene: TRBJ2-2

CDR3 protein: CASSRGTNTDTQYF
CDR3 DNA: TGTGCCAGCAGTCGAGGGACTAACACAGATACGCAGTATTTT
D gene: TRBD2
clone size: NA
V gene: TRBV2
J gene: TRBJ2-3

CDR3 protein: CASKGGETRPQHF
CDR3 DNA: TGTGCCAGCAAAGGGGGTGAGACGCGGCCCCAGCATTTT
D gene: NA
clone size: NA
V gene: TRBV6-6
J gene: TRBJ1-5

CDR3 protein: CASKPGGYEQYF
CDR3 DNA: TGTGCCAGCAAGCCAGGGGGCTACGAGCAGTACTTC
D gene: TRBD1
clone size: NA
V gene: TRBV28
J gene: TRBJ2-7

CDR3 protein: CASSTNRGAGQPQHF
CDR3 DNA: TGTGCCAGTAGTACCAACAGGGGCGCCGGTCAGCCCCAGCATTTT
D gene: TRBD1
clone size: NA
V gene: TRBV19
J gene: TRBJ1-5

CDR3 protein: CASSRLEGTNTEAFF
CDR3 DNA: TGCGCCAGCAGCCGTTTAGAGGGTACTAACACTGAAGCTTTCTTT
D gene: NA
clone size: NA
V gene: TRBV4-1
J gene: TRBJ1-1

CDR3 protein: CASSRAELLGRTRDYPRRTDTQYF
CDR3 DNA: TGTGCCAGCAGCAGAGCGGAACTCCTGGGCAGAACCCGGGACTACCCCCGGCGGACAGATACGCAGTATTTT
D gene: NA
clone size: once
V gene: TRBV21-1
J gene: TRBJ2-3

CDR3 protein: CASSSPDRGVQETQYF
CDR3 DNA: TGCGCCAGCAGCTCCCCGGACAGGGGGGTACAAGAGACCCAGTACTTC
D gene: TRBD1
clone size: NA
V gene: TRBV5-1
J gene: TRBJ2-5

CDR3 protein: CASSLEGTSGGGIDTQYF
CDR3 DNA: TGTGCCAGCAGCTTAGAGGGGACTAGCGGGGGGGGGATAGATACGCAGTATTTT
D gene: TRBD2
clone size: once
V gene: TRBV7-8
J gene: TRBJ2-3

CDR3 protein: CASSHTQNTEAFF
CDR3 DNA: TGTGCCAGCAGTCACACCCAAAACACTGAAGCTTTCTTT
D gene: NA
clone size: few
V gene: TRBV6-6
J gene: TRBJ1-1

CDR3 protein: CASSFLKTGSYGYTF
CDR3 DNA: TGTGCCAGCAGCTTTCTGAAGACAGGGAGTTATGGCTACACCTTC
D gene: TRBD1
clone size: NA
V gene: TRBV5-8
J gene: TRBJ1-2

CDR3 protein: CASSLLSQGVYTF
CDR3 DNA: TGTGCCAGCAGCCTCCTCTCACAGGGCGTCTACACCTTC
D gene: NA
clone size: NA
V gene: TRBV11-2
J gene: TRBJ1-2

CDR3 protein: CASSRRGLGVLTF
CDR3 DNA: TGTGCCAGCAGCCGAAGGGGCTTGGGCGTCCTGACTTTC
D gene: NA
clone size: NA
V gene: TRBV27
J gene: TRBJ2-6

CDR3 protein: CASSFSLALSSYEQYF
CDR3 DNA: TGTGCCAGCAGTTTTTCACTAGCGCTAAGCTCCTACGAGCAGTACTTC
D gene: TRBD2
clone size: NA
V gene: TRBV27
J gene: TRBJ2-7

CDR3 protein: CASSPGLSTDTQYF
CDR3 DNA: TGTGCCAGCAGTCCAGGACTAAGCACAGATACGCAGTATTTT
D gene: NA
clone size: NA
V gene: TRBV6-4
J gene: TRBJ2-3

CDR3 protein: CASSSGTNQPQHF
CDR3 DNA: TGTGCCAGCAGTTCAGGTACCAATCAGCCCCAGCATTTT
D gene: NA
clone size: many
V gene: TRBV6-6
J gene: TRBJ1-5

CDR3 protein: CSSSELQDGYTF
CDR3 DNA: TGTTCCAGCAGCGAGTTACAGGATGGCTACACCTTC
D gene: NA
clone size: NA
V gene: TRBV7-9
J gene: TRBJ1-2

CDR3 protein: CASSLHGQGRGYEQYF
CDR3 DNA: TGCGCCAGCAGTTTACACGGACAGGGGAGAGGCTACGAGCAGTACTTC
D gene: TRBD1
clone size: NA
V gene: TRBV5-1
J gene: TRBJ2-7

CDR3 protein: CASSESTGSSTDTQYF
CDR3 DNA: TGCGCCAGCAGTGAGTCAACGGGGTCTAGTACAGATACGCAGTATTTT
D gene: NA
clone size: once
V gene: TRBV10-1
J gene: TRBJ2-3

CDR3 protein: CSVADRGFYEQYF
CDR3 DNA: TGCAGCGTTGCGGACAGGGGATTCTACGAGCAGTACTTC
D gene: TRBD1
clone size: NA
V gene: TRBV29-1
J gene: TRBJ2-7

CDR3 protein: CASSLAEDSVYGYTF
CDR3 DNA: TGTGCCAGCAGCTTAGCAGAGGACAGTGTCTATGGCTACACCTTC
D gene: NA
clone size: NA
V gene: TRBV7-9
J gene: TRBJ1-2

CDR3 protein: CASSPGGGYEQYF
CDR3 DNA: TGTGCCAGCAGCCCGGGCGGGGGCTACGAGCAGTACTTC
D gene: TRBD2
clone size: NA
V gene: TRBV9
J gene: TRBJ2-7

CDR3 protein: CASSKGLAGAPSYNEQFF
CDR3 DNA: TGTGCCAGCAGCAAGGGACTAGCGGGGGCGCCCTCCTACAATGAGCAGTTCTTC
D gene: TRBD2
clone size: NA
V gene: TRBV5-4
J gene: TRBJ2-1

CDR3 protein: CASSDEYGEAGTNEKLFF
CDR3 DNA: TGCGCCAGCAGCGACGAATACGGGGAGGCCGGGACTAATGAAAAACTGTTTTTT
D gene: NA
clone size: NA
V gene: TRBV5-1
J gene: TRBJ1-4

CDR3 protein: CASSIGRQGYIQYF
CDR3 DNA: TGTGCCAGTAGTATAGGGAGACAGGGATACATTCAGTACTTC
D gene: TRBD1
clone size: once
V gene: TRBV19
J gene: TRBJ2-4

CDR3 protein: CASSPRGRNYGYTF
CDR3 DNA: TGCGCCAGCAGCCCCAGGGGGAGAAACTATGGCTACACCTTC
D gene: TRBD1
clone size: NA
V gene: TRBV4-1
J gene: TRBJ1-2

CDR3 protein: CASSVTGTEAFF
CDR3 DNA: TGCGCCAGCAGCGTGACAGGGACTGAAGCTTTCTTT
D gene: TRBD1
clone size: once
V gene: TRBV5-1
J gene: TRBJ1-1

CDR3 protein: CASSLDRVADTQYF
CDR3 DNA: TGTGCCAGCAGCTTGGACAGGGTCGCAGATACGCAGTATTTT
D gene: TRBD1
clone size: NA
V gene: TRBV7-2
J gene: TRBJ2-3

CDR3 protein: CASSGGGQGLGQPQHF
CDR3 DNA: TGTGCCAGCAGTGGGGGGGGACAGGGACTAGGTCAGCCCCAGCATTTT
D gene: TRBD1
clone size: NA
V gene: TRBV6-1
J gene: TRBJ1-5

CDR3 protein: CASSDSKHTNTGELFF
CDR3 DNA: TGTGCCAGCAGTGACTCGAAACATACGAACACCGGGGAGCTGTTTTTT
D gene: NA
clone size: few
V gene: TRBV6-4
J gene: TRBJ2-2

CDR3 protein: CASSSGGLNEKLFF
CDR3 DNA: TGTGCCAGCAGTTCAGGGGGCCTGAATGAAAAACTGTTTTTT
D gene: TRBD1
clone size: NA
V gene: TRBV27
J gene: TRBJ1-4

CDR3 protein: CASSPRRQGANEAFF
CDR3 DNA: TGTGCCAGCAGCCCAAGAAGACAGGGGGCTAATGAAGCTTTCTTT
D gene: TRBD1
clone size: once
V gene: TRBV13
J gene: TRBJ1-1

CDR3 protein: CSSSVKRGGTDTQYF
CDR3 DNA: TGCTCCAGCAGTGTTAAACGCGGGGGCACAGATACGCAGTATTTT
D gene: NA
clone size: NA
V gene: TRBV10-2
J gene: TRBJ2-3

CDR3 protein: CASSFSGGSYEQYF
CDR3 DNA: TGTGCCAGCAGCTTTTCAGGGGGATCCTACGAGCAGTACTTC
D gene: TRBD1
clone size: NA
V gene: TRBV7-2
J gene: TRBJ2-7

CDR3 protein: CASHLTGQYGYTF
CDR3 DNA: TGTGCCAGCCATCTTACAGGGCAATATGGCTACACCTTC
D gene: NA
clone size: NA
V gene: TRBV5-4
J gene: TRBJ1-2